The 11 T cell receptor delta chains below were found in one sample sequenced in a study of delta chains in infants with herpesvirus infections. TCR cDNA was made from PBMC RNA with gamma- and delta-chain-specific primers. TCRdb redid clone calling on the RT-PCR reads using CATT. Of approximately 940 delta-chain clones in the sample, about a third were seen once. The sequenced sample was peripheral blood, obtained at time point 2 of longitudinal follow-up. The receptors here all came from a human donor who was a Ugandan infant, either HIV-exposed or HIV-unexposed (not recorded which).

Judged by abundance, this clone is large. Distinct nucleotide sequences in the sample also encode this CDR3. The V and J genes are TRDV2 and TRDJ3; the match to TRDD3 covers 7 bases. Germline CDR1 GEAIGNYY, CDR2 EKD. The length of the CDR3 is 18 residues. Trimming took 3 bases from V and 0 from J; bases not matched to a gene: 7. The CDR3 bases are TGTGCCTGTGACTCCTGGGGGCCCAGCTCCTGGGACACCCGACAGATGTTTTTC. It translates to CACDSWGPSSWDTRQMFF.

This clone was seen a few times. The chain combines TRDV1 with TRDJ1, with 9 bases lining up with TRDD3. Per the germline V gene, CDR1 is TSWWSYY and CDR2 is QGS. With V trimmed by 1 base and J by 3 bases, 33 bases remained unmatched. The CDR3 has 25 amino acids. CDR3 amino acids: CALGEPDLPYSLGDDTLGLPDKLIF. The CDR3 DNA reads TGTGCTCTTGGGGAACCCGACCTTCCTTACTCTCTGGGGGATGATACGCTTGGGCTTCCCGATAAACTCATCTTT.

By its share, this clone is large. The gene calls are TRDV2 and TRDJ3, with 11 bases aligning to TRDD3. Losses at the gene ends were 2 bases for V and 0 bases for J; bases not matched to a gene: 2. There are 18 residues in the CDR3. Germline CDR1 GEAIGNYY, CDR2 EKD. The CDR3 spells CACDILGDSSWDTRQMFF. The CDR3 DNA reads TGTGCCTGTGACATACTGGGGGATAGCTCCTGGGACACCCGACAGATGTTTTTC.

This clone occurred a few times. The chain combines TRDV1 with TRDJ1, with a weak D call TRDD3 (6 bases). The CDR3 contains 21 residues. The V gene's germline CDR1 is TSWWSYY and CDR2 QGS. The V and J ends lost 0 bases and 6 bases respectively, with 32 bases between them. Here the CDR3 reads CALGELNVKSCLGPKGNKLIF. The CDR3 DNA reads as TGTGCTCTTGGGGAACTAAACGTTAAATCTTGCCTGGGGCCGAAGGGGAATAAACTCATCTTT.

The chain employs TRDV1 and TRDJ1; 9 bases align to TRDD3. The germline V gene encodes CDR1 TSWWSYY and CDR2 QGS. V shed 2 bases, J shed 1 base, and the junction held 26 bases outside the gene matches. CDR3 size: 23 residues. The CDR3, as DNA: TGTGCTCTTGGGGAAGATCTGAATGCGGGGGATACTCTTTGTTTCGAGGTCACCGATAAACTCATCTTT. Its protein is CALGEDLNAGDTLCFEVTDKLIF.

The genes are TRDV1 and TRDJ1; D ambiguous. The CDR3 has 20 amino acids. CDR1 TSWWSYY and CDR2 QGS come from the germline V gene. V was shortened by 4 bases and J by 0 bases, with 27 bases between the two germline ends. The CDR3 sequence: CALGASRSCRLLWYTDKLIF. CDR3 coding DNA: TGTGCTCTTGGGGCCTCTCGGTCCTGCCGTCTTCTGTGGTACACCGATAAACTCATCTTT.

This clone rates as large. This chain uses TRDV2 with TRDJ3, with 10 bases lining up with TRDD3. CDR1 is GEAIGNYY, CDR2 EKD, per germline. V lost 0 bases and J lost 0; bases outside the gene matches: 1. CDR3 size: 18 residues. The CDR3 reads CACDTAGGYSWDTRQMFF. The DNA for the CDR3 is TGTGCCTGTGACACCGCTGGGGGATACTCCTGGGACACCCGACAGATGTTTTTC.

This sequence joins TRDV2 and TRDJ1; D perhaps matches TRDD3 (6 bases). The V gene's germline CDR1 is GEAIGNYY and CDR2 EKD. The CDR3 loop spans 16 amino acids. With 1 base removed from V and 0 bases from J, the gap between germline ends came to 14 bases. The CDR3, as DNA: TGTGCCTGTGACACAGGGGGACCCCCATACACCGATAAACTCATCTTT. This encodes CACDTGGPPYTDKLIF.

V is TRDV1 and J is TRDJ1; 10 bases align to TRDD3. Germline trimming cut 3 bases from V and 0 bases from J; bases unmatched to any gene: 25. This CDR3 is built from 23 residues. Germline V gives CDR1 TSWWSYY, CDR2 QGS. CDR3 in amino acids: CALGDPAAYPRTTGDTYTDKLIF. Written as DNA, the CDR3 is TGTGCTCTTGGGGACCCCGCCGCCTACCCAAGGACGACGGGGGATACGTACACCGATAAACTCATCTTT.

In its sample, this clone ranks as large. The CDR3 region is CALVGLPTTLLEPDKLIF. CDR3 bases: TGTGCTCTTGTGGGCCTTCCTACCACCCTCCTGGAACCCGATAAACTCATCTTT. The chain couples TRDV1 to TRDJ1; TRDD2 matches 9 bases. The CDR3 spans 18 residues. Germline V gene sequence: CDR1 TSWWSYY, CDR2 QGS. With 7 bases clipped from V and 3 bases from J, the junction kept 18 bases outside the gene matches.

This clone showed up just a few times. V usage is TRDV1 and J usage is TRDJ3; the match to TRDD2 covers 9 bases. Germline CDR1 TSWWSYY, CDR2 QGS. The CDR3 is 22 amino acids. V was pared by 3 bases and J by 2 bases, with 17 bases of the junction left unmatched. The CDR3 DNA is TGTGCTCTTGGGGACGGCCTTCCTACTTCCCCAACTGAAACCTGGGACACCCGACAGATGTTTTTC. The encoded protein is CALGDGLPTSPTETWDTRQMFF.